This T cell receptor beta chain was captured by sequencing in a study of shared clonotypes between healthy human individuals. Across the study: The plates for each donor numbered three CD4 naive, three CD4 memory, two CD8 naive and one CD8 memory.

Across several immunoSEQ plates, the genomic DNA of each subset was split evenly. The table came from immunoSEQ multiplex PCR; TCRdb's copy has only in-frame clones and leaves some out. The sample carries about 2 million clones, 85% to 95% recorded once. Trimming at V came to 3 bases and at J to 2 bases, leaving 8 bases not matched to a gene. The germline V gene encodes CDR1 SGHNT and CDR2 YYREEE (reference sequence). The CDR3 consists of 16 residues. Sequenced: naive CD4+ T cells sorted from blood. Indicated subset: CD45RA+ positively selected. This TCR derives from a man between 18 and 29 years old in good health. The chain carries TRBV5-4 and TRBJ2-3, with 8 bases lining up with TRBD1. The CDR3 DNA follows: TGTGCCAGCAGCTCGGCCCGGGACAGGTACACAGATACGCAGTATTTT. Its protein is CASSSARDRYTDTQYF.